These T cell receptor beta chains were read from a single sample in a study of T cell responses to AZD1222 COVID-19 vaccine. The method was immunoSEQ multiplex PCR; TCRdb's version includes in-frame clones alone and lacks a portion of them. The sample holds about 150,000 clones, roughly nine tenths seen once. Sample: peripheral blood, taken 28 days after the second AZD1222 dose. The receptors were gathered from an adult who received the AZD1222 COVID-19 vaccine. CDR3s include the opening cysteine and the closing phenylalanine or tryptophan. The order of the fields is clone size, J gene, V gene, D gene, CDR3 DNA, CDR3 protein. D genes are given only for firm matches. Size values are once, few and many counts, or a class for expanded clones, and some rows have none.

>-|TRBJ1-1|TRBV2|-
TGTGCCAGCAGTGAAGCGGGGATAGGAACTGAAGCTTTCTTT
CASSEAGIGTEAFF
>-|TRBJ2-7|TRBV29-1|-
TGCAGCGTTGAAGCCCCCCCCCTGGGAAGCGGTCCCTACGAGCAGTACTTC
CSVEAPPLGSGPYEQYF
>-|TRBJ2-1|TRBV11-3|TRBD2
TGTGCCAGCAGTTTTAGCGGGAGCTCCTACAATGAGCAGTTCTTC
CASSFSGSSYNEQFF
>-|TRBJ2-3|TRBV5-4|-
TGTGCCAGCAGCTTGGACAGATCTACAGATACGCAGTATTTT
CASSLDRSTDTQYF
>-|TRBJ2-1|TRBV3-1/TRBV3-2|TRBD2
TGTGCCAGCAGCCAAGCGGGAGGGGACCCCTACAATGAGCAGTTCTTC
CASSQAGGDPYNEQFF
>-|TRBJ2-3|TRBV24-1|-
TGTGCCACCAGTGACCTTGGGGAGGCCACAGATACGCAGTATTTT
CATSDLGEATDTQYF
>-|TRBJ1-2|TRBV4-1|-
TGCGCCAGCAGCCTACGGGGTATATTAAACTATGGCTACACCTTC
CASSLRGILNYGYTF
>once|TRBJ2-3|TRBV9|-
TGTGCCAGCAGCGTAGCAGATCGGGGGGCGGGATCTACAGATACGCAGTATTTT
CASSVADRGAGSTDTQYF
>-|TRBJ2-7|TRBV5-1|TRBD2
TGCGCCAGCAGCTTGACCCGACAACTGCGACTAGCGGATAGCTCCTACGAGCAGTACTTC
CASSLTRQLRLADSSYEQYF
>-|TRBJ2-6|TRBV6-2/TRBV6-3|TRBD2
TGTGCCAGCAGTTACAACCTACAGACTAGCGGGAGAGGTATCGTCCTGACTTTC
CASSYNLQTSGRGIVLTF
>-|TRBJ1-3|TRBV19|TRBD1
TGTGCCAGTAGACAGGGGGCAGATTTCGGAAACACCATATATTTT
CASRQGADFGNTIYF
>-|TRBJ2-5|TRBV11-2|TRBD2
TGTGCCAGCAGCTTAGTCGGGAGGGCAGAGACCCAGTACTTC
CASSLVGRAETQYF